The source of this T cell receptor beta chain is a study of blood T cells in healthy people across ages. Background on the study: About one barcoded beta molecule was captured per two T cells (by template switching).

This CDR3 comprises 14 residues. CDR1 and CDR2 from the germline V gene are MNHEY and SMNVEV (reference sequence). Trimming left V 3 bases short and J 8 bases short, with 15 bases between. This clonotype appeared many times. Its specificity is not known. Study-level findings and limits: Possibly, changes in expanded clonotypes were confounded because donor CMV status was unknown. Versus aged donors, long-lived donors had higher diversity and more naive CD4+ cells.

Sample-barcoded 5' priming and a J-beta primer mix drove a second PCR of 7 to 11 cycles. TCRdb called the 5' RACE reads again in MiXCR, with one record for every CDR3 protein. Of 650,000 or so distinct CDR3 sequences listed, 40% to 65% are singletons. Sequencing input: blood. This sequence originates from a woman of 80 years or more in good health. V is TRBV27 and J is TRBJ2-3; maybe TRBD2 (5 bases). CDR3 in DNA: TGTGCCAGCAGTTTCCTCGGAGGAGCGTTTACGCAGTATTTT. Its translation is CASSFLGGAFTQYF.